This T cell receptor beta chain was obtained from a study of blood T cell repertoires in COVID-19. Study information: Collection of acute and convalescent COVID-19 samples took place in the United States, Italy and Spain. The cDNA or gDNA used as material had been derived from T cells, B-cell-depleted T cells, or PBMCs.

Trimming cost V 6 bases and J 5 bases, with 13 bases left between them. The length of the CDR3 is 13 residues. Per the original methods: Estimation of nucleated cell counts relied on the amplification of reference gene primers. This table comes from immunoSEQ multiplex PCR, and its TCRdb copy is limited to in-frame clones, with some not included. The DNA was the basis for D and trimming; V, J and clone size are from that table. The sample shows around 450,000 clones, about 89% of them seen only once. Sequencing used peripheral blood. This TCR was recovered from a young woman with acute or convalescent COVID-19. This rearrangement joins TRBV12-3 or TRBV12-4 to TRBJ2-5; D remains unclear. Here the CDR3 reads CASSPHLQETQYF. In DNA form, the CDR3 reads TGTGCCAGCAGCCCCCATCTCCAGGAGACCCAGTACTTC.